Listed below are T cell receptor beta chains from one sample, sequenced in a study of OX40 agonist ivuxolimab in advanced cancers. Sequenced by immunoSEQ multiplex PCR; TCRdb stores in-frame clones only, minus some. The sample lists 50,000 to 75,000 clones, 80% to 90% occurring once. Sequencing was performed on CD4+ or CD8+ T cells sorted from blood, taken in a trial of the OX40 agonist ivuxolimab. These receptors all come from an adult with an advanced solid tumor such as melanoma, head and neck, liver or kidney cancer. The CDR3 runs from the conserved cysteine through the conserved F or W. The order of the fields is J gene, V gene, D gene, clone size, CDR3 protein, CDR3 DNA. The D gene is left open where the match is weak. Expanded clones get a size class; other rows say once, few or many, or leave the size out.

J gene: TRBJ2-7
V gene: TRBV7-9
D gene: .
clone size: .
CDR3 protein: CASSLSKGYEQYF
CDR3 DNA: TGTGCCAGCAGCTTATCGAAGGGTTACGAGCAGTACTTC

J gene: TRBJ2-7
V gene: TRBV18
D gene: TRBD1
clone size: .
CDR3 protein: CASFRGHEGNYEQYF
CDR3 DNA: TGTGCCAGCTTCAGGGGGCATGAGGGCAACTACGAGCAGTACTTC

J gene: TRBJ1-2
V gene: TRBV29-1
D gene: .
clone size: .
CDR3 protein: CSAEGDTGGYTF
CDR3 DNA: TGCAGCGCCGAAGGGGACACAGGCGGCTACACCTTC

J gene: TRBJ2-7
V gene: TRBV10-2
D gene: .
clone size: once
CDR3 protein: CASSPAYEQYF
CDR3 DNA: TGCGCCAGCTCTCCCGCCTACGAGCAGTACTTC

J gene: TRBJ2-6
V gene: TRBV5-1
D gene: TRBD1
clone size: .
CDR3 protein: CASSARGTISGANVLTF
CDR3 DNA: TGCGCCAGCAGCGCCAGGGGGACCATCTCTGGGGCCAACGTCCTGACTTTC

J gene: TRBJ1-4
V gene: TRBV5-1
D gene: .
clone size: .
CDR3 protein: CASSLAPATNEKLFF
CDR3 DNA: TGCGCCAGCAGCTTGGCCCCGGCAACTAATGAAAAACTGTTTTTT

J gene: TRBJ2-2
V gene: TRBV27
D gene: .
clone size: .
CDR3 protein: CASSLPGPNTGELFF
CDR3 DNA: TGTGCCAGCAGTTTACCGGGCCCAAACACCGGGGAGCTGTTTTTT

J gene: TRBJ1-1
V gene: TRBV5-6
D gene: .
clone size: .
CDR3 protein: CASSPEQGRWTEAFF
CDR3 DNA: TGTGCCAGCAGCCCTGAGCAGGGGCGCTGGACTGAAGCTTTCTTT

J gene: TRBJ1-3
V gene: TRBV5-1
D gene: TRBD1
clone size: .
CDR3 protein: CASSLGQGDSGNTIYF
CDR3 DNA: TGCGCCAGCAGCTTGGGACAGGGGGACTCCGGAAACACCATATATTTT

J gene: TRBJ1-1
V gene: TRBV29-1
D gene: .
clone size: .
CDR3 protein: CSVEGVGGGPLNTEAFF
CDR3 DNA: TGCAGCGTTGAAGGGGTCGGGGGGGGACCCTTGAACACTGAAGCTTTCTTT

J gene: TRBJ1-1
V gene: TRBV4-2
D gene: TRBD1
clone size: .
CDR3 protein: CASSQPPPPPGTDFGGAFF
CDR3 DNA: TGTGCCAGCAGCCAGCCCCCTCCCCCGCCCGGGACAGACTTTGGAGGAGCTTTCTTT

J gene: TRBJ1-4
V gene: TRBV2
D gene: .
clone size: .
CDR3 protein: CATLLGGFSEKLFF
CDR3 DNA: TGTGCCACCCTCTTGGGAGGTTTCAGTGAAAAACTGTTTTTT

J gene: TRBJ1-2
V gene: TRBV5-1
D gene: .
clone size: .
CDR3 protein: CASSFLQGLGYTF
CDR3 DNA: TGCGCCAGCAGCTTCTTACAGGGTTTGGGCTACACCTTC

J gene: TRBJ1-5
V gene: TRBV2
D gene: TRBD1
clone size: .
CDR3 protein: CASRDAPGQGNQPQHF
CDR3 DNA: TGTGCCAGCAGAGACGCCCCGGGACAGGGCAATCAGCCCCAGCATTTT

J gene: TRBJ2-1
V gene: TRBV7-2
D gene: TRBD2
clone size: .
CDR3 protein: CASGLGGGSYNEQFF
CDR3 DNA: TGTGCCAGCGGCTTAGGCGGGGGCTCCTACAATGAGCAGTTCTTC

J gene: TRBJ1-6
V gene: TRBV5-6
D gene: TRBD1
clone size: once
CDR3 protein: CASSLADRGQTPLHF
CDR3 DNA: TGTGCCAGCAGCTTGGCCGACAGGGGGCAGACACCCCTCCACTTT

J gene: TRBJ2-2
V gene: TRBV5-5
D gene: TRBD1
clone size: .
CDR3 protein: CASSWTDRDRYTGELFF
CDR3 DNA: TGTGCCAGCAGCTGGACCGACCGGGACAGATACACCGGGGAGCTGTTTTTT

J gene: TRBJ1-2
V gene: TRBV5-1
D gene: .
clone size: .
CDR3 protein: CASSLGGGGIYGYTF
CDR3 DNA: TGCGCCAGCAGCTTGGGAGGTGGGGGTATCTATGGCTACACCTTC

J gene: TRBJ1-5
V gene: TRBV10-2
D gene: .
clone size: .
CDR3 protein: CASSEGQAGSHHQPQHF
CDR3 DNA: TGCGCCAGCAGTGAAGGCCAGGCTGGGTCCCATCATCAGCCCCAGCATTTT

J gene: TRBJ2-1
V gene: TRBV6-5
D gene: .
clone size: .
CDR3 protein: CASQRGGAKGEQFF
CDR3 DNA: TGTGCCAGTCAGCGAGGGGGGGCGAAGGGTGAGCAGTTCTTC

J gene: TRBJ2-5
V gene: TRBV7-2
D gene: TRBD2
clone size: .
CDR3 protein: CASSLVLAGLQETQYF
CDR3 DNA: TGTGCCAGCAGCTTAGTATTAGCGGGGCTTCAAGAGACCCAGTACTTC

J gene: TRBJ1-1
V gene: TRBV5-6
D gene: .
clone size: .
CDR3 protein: CASSLRSPIRRTEAFF
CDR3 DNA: TGTGCCAGCAGCTTGCGGTCTCCGATTAGGCGCACTGAAGCTTTCTTT

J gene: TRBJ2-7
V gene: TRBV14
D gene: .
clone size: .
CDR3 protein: CASSQELSPGYSYEQYF
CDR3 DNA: TGTGCCAGCAGCCAAGAGCTGTCTCCGGGCTACTCCTACGAGCAGTACTTC

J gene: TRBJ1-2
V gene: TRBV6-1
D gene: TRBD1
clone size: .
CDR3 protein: CAVGQGIGYGYTF
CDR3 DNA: TGTGCTGTGGGACAGGGGATTGGCTATGGCTACACCTTC

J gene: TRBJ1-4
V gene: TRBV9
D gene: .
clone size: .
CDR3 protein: CASSQGGATNEKLFF
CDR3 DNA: TGTGCCAGCAGCCAAGGGGGAGCAACTAATGAAAAACTGTTTTTT

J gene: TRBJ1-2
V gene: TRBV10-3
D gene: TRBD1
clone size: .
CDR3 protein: CAGGTVPNYGYTF
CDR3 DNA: TGTGCCGGAGGGACAGTTCCTAACTATGGCTACACCTTC

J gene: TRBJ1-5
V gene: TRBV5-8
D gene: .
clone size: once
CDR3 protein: CASSLADRGNQPQHF
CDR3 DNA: TGTGCCAGCAGCTTGGCGGACAGAGGGAATCAGCCCCAGCATTTT

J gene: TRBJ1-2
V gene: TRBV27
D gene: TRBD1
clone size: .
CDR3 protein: CASSSGTAHNYGYTF
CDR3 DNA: TGTGCCAGCAGTTCAGGGACAGCCCATAACTATGGCTACACCTTC

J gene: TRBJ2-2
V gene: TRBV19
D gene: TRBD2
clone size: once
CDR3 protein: CASRPIAGLNTGELFF
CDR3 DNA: TGTGCCAGTAGACCCATAGCGGGGCTGAACACCGGGGAGCTGTTTTTT